This entry features one T cell receptor beta chain sequence. The data belong to a study of technical replicates of blood from a few donors. Repertoires were generated with immunoSEQ multiplex PCR, while TCRdb's copy carries only in-frame clones and drops some. The sample lists approximately 77,000 clones; 94% were seen once. This CDR3 comprises 14 residues. CDR1 and CDR2 (germline): MDHEN, SYDVKM. Between the trimmed V and J ends, which lost 4 bases and 0 bases, there was a span of 10 bases. The specimen sequenced was T cells isolated from PBMCs. The TCR originated in a human donor in good health. This chain joins TRBV28 and TRBJ2-7; D not certain. CDR3: CASSYRRLSYEQYF. Written as DNA, the CDR3 is TGTGCCAGCAGTTACAGACGTCTCTCCTACGAGCAGTACTTC. Using reference TRBV28 and TRBJ2-7 for the parts outside the CDR3, the full variable domain is DVKVTQSSRYLVKRTGEKVFLECVQDMDHENMFWYRQDPGLGLRLIYFSYDVKMKEKGDIPEGYSVSREKKERFSLILESASTNQTSMYLCASSYRRLSYEQYFGPGTRLTVT.